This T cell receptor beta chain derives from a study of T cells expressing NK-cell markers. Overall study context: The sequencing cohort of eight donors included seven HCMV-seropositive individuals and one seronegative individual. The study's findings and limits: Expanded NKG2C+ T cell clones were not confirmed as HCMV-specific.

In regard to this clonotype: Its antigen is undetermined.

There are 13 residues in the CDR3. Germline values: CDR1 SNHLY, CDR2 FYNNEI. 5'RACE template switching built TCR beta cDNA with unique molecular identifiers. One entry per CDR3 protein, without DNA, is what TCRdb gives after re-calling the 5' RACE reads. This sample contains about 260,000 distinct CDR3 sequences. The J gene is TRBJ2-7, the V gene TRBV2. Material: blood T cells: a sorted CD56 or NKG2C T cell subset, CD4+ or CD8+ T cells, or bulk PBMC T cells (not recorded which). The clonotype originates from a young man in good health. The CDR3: CASSESDGYEQYF. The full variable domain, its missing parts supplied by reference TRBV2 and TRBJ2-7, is EPEVTQTPSHQVTQMGQEVILRCVPISNHLYFYWYRQILGQKVEFLVSFYNNEISEKSEIFDDQFSVERPDGSNFTLKIRSTKLEDSAMYFCASSESDGYEQYFGPGTRLTVT.